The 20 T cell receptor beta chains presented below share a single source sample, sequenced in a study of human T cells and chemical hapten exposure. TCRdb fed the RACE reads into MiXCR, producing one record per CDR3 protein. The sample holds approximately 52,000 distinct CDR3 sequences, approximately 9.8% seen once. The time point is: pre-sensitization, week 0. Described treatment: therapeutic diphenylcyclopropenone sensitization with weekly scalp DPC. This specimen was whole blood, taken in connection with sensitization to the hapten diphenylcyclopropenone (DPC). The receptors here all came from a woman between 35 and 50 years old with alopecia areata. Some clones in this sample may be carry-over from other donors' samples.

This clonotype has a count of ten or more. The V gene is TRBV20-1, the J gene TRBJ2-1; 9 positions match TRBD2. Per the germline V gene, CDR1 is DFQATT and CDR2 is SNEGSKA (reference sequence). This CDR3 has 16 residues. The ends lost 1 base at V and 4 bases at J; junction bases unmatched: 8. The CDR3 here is CSARGQGGGVYNEQFF. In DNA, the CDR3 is TGCAGTGCTAGAGGTCAAGGCGGGGGGGTTTACAATGAGCAGTTCTTC.

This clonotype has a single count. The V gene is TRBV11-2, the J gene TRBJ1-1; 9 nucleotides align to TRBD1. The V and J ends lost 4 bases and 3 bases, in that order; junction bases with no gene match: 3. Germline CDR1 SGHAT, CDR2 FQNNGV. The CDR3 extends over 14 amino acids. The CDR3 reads CASSSTGGDTEAFF. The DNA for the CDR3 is TGTGCCAGCAGCTCGACAGGGGGAGACACTGAAGCTTTCTTT.

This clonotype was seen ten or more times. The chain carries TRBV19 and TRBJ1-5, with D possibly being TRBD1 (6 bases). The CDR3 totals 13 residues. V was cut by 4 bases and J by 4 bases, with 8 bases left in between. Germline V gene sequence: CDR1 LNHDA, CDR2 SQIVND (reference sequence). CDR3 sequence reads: CASSNQGNQPQHF. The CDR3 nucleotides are TGTGCCAGTAGTAACCAGGGGAATCAGCCCCAGCATTTT.

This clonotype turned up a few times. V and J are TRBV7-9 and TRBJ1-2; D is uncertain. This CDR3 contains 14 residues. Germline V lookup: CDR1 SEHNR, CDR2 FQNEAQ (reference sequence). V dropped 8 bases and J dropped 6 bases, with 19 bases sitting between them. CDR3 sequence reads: CASSTAGRMDGYTF. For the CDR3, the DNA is TGTGCCAGCTCCACAGCAGGCAGGATGGATGGCTACACCTTC.

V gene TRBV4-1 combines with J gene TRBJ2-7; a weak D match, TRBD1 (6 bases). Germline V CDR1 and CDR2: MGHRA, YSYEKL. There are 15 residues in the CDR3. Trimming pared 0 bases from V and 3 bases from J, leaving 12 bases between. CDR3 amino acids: CASSQDGTPLYEQYF. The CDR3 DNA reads TGCGCCAGCAGCCAAGATGGGACACCTCTCTACGAGCAGTACTTC.

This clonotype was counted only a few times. The CDR3 region is CASSLGIQEGSPLHF. The CDR3 bases are TGTGCCAGCAGCTTAGGGATACAGGAGGGATCACCCCTCCACTTT. The chain joins TRBV7-2 to TRBJ1-6, with D tentatively TRBD1 (5 bases). Germline V lookup: CDR1 SGHTA, CDR2 FQGNSA. There are 15 residues in the CDR3. Trimming removed 1 base at V and 10 bases at J, with 14 bases between.

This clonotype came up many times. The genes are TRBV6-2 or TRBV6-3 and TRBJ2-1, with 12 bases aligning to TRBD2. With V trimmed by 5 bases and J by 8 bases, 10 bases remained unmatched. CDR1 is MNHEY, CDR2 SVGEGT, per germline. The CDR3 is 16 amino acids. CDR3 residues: CASSPSGGASSDEQFF. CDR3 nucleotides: TGTGCCAGCAGTCCTAGCGGGGGGGCATCTTCGGATGAGCAGTTCTTC.

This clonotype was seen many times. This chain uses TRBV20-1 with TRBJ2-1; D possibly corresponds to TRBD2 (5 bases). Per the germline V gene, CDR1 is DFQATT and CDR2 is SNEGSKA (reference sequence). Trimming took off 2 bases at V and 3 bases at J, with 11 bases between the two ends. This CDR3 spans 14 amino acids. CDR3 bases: TGCAGTGCTAGATCGGTAGAGGGCTACAATGAGCAGTTCTTC. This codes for CSARSVEGYNEQFF.

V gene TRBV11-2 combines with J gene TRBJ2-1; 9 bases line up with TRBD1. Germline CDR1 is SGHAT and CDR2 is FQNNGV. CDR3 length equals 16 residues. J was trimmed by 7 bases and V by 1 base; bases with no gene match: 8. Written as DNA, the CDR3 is TGTGCCAGCAGCTTAGTCCCCCCGGGGACAGGGAATGAGCAGTTCTTC. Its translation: CASSLVPPGTGNEQFF.

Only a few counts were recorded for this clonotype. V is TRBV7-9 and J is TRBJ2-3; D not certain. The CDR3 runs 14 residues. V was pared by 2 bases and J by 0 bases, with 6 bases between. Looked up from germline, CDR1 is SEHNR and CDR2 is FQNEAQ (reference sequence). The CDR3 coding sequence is TGTGCCAGCAGCTTAATGTCTAGCACAGATACGCAGTATTTT. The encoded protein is CASSLMSSTDTQYF.

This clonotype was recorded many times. The CDR3 spells CASIGRSSVNTGELFF. In DNA form, the CDR3 reads TGTGCCAGCATCGGCAGGTCCTCCGTGAACACCGGGGAGCTGTTTTTT. The chain recombines TRBV6-1 with TRBJ2-2; no clear D gene. Trimming removed 7 bases from V and 1 base from J, with 16 bases in between. The CDR3 length is 16 residues. Per the germline V gene, CDR1 is MNHNS and CDR2 is SASEGT.

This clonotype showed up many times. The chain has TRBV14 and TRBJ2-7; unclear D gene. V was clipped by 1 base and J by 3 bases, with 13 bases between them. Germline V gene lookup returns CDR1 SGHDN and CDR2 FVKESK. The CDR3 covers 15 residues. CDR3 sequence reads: CASSQVDVAIYEQYF. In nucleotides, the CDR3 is TGTGCCAGCAGCCAAGTGGACGTTGCCATCTACGAGCAGTACTTC.

The DNA of the CDR3 is TGTGCCATCAGGGACTCCTACAATGAGCAGTTCTTC. Protein sequence: CAIRDSYNEQFF. The chain joins TRBV10-3 to TRBJ2-1; no reliable D call. CDR1 and CDR2 from the germline V gene are ENHRY and SYGVKD. Trimming shortened V by 6 bases and J by 0 bases, and 3 bases separated the two germline ends. CDR3 length equals 12 residues.

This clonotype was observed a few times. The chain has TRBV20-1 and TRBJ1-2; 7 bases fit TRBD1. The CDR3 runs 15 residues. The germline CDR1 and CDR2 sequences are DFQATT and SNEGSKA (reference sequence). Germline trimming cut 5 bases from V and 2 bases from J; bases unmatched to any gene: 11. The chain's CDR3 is CSASETGRLNYGYTF. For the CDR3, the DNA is TGCAGTGCTTCCGAGACAGGGAGGTTGAACTATGGCTACACCTTC.

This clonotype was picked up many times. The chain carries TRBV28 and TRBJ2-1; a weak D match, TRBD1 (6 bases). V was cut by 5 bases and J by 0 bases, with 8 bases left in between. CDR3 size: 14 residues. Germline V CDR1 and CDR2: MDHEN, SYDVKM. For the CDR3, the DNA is TGTGCCAGCAGTATGGACAGCTCCTACAATGAGCAGTTCTTC. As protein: CASSMDSSYNEQFF.

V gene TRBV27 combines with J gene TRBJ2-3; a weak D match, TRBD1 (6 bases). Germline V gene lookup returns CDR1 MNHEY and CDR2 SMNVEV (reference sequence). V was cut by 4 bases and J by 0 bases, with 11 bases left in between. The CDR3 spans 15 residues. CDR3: CASSSTGHSTDTQYF. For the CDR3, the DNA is TGTGCCAGCAGTTCCACAGGGCATAGCACAGATACGCAGTATTTT.

DNA of the CDR3: TGTGCCAGCAGCCCTAGCATCTCAGAGACCCAGTACTTC. Residues: CASSPSISETQYF. The chain combines TRBV28 with TRBJ2-5; D is perhaps TRBD2 (5 bases). Germline V gives CDR1 MDHEN, CDR2 SYDVKM. The CDR3 spans 13 residues. The V end was cut by 6 bases, the J end by 4 bases, with 12 bases between.

The chain's CDR3 is CASSLGTGGTDKLFF. DNA for the CDR3: TGTGCCAGCAGCTTAGGAACAGGGGGAACGGATAAACTGTTTTTT. The chain joins TRBV7-9 to TRBJ1-4; 8 bases align to TRBD1. The CDR3 consists of 15 residues. J lost 11 bases, V lost 1 base, and 9 bases had no gene match. The V gene's germline CDR1 is SEHNR and CDR2 FQNEAQ (reference sequence).

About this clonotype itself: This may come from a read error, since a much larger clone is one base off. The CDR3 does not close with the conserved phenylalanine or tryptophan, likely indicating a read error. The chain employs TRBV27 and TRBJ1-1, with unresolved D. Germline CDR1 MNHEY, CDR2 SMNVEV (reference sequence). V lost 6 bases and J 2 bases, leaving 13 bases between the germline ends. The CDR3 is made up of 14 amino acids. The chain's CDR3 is CASSNLKPNTEAFL. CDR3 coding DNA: TGTGCCAGCAGCAACCTAAAACCTAACACTGAAGCTTTCCTT.

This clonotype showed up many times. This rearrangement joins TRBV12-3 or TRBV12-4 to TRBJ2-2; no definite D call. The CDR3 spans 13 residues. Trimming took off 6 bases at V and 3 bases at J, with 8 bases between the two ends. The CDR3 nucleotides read TGTGCCAGCAGGCCTAAGGACACCGGGGAGCTGTTTTTT. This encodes CASRPKDTGELFF.